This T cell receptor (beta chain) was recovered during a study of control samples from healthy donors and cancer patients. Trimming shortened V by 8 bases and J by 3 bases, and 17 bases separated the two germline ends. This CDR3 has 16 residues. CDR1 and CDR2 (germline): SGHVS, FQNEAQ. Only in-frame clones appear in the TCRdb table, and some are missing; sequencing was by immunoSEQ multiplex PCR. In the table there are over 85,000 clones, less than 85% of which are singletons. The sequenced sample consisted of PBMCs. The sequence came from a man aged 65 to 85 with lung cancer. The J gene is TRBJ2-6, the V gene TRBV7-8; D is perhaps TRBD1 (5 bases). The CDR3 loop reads CASPVGAVGGANVLTF. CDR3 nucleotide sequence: TGTGCCAGCCCGGTAGGGGCTGTCGGTGGGGCCAACGTCCTGACTTTC.